This entry features one TCR beta chain sequence. This sample stems from a study of glioma-infiltrating T cells after dendritic cell vaccination. Unmatched junction bases numbered 2, after V lost 5 bases and J lost 6 bases. The CDR3 extends over 12 amino acids. The germline gives CDR1 SGHTA, CDR2 FQGNSA. Noted time point: after dendritic cell vaccination, including at tumor progression/relapse. TCRdb's table, derived via immunoSEQ multiplex PCR, lists solely in-frame clones and lacks some. The profile shows 90,000 to 95,000 clones, about 81% of them singletons. The sequence was obtained from a human donor with glioblastoma. The specimen comprised blood, sampled after dendritic cell vaccination. The rearrangement links TRBV7-2 to TRBJ1-1; 8 bases map to TRBD1. DNA of the CDR3: TGTGCCAGCAGCCAGACAGGGGCTGAAGCTTTCTTT. Its translation: CASSQTGAEAFF.